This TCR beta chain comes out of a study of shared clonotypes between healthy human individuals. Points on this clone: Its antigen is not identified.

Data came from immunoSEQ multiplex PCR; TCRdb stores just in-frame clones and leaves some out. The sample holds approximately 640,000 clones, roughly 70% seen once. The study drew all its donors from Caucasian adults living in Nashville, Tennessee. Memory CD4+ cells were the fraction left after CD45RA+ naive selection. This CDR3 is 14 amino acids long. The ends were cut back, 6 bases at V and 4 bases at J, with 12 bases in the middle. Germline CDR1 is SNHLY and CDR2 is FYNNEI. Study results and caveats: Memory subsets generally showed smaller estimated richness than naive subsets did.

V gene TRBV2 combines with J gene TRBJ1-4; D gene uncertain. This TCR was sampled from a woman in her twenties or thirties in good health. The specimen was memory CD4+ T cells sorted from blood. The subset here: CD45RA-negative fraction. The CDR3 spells CASRPTENNEKLFF. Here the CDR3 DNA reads TGTGCCAGCAGACCCACAGAAAATAATGAAAAACTGTTTTTT.